This T cell receptor (beta chain) was documented in a study of response to subunit inactivated influenza vaccine. This clonotype occurred many times. Its antigen is currently unknown. TCRdb reprocessed the RT-PCR reads with MiXCR, giving one entry per CDR3 protein. The data contain about 520,000 distinct CDR3 sequences, roughly 23% of them singletons. Study results and caveats: After each seasonal influenza vaccination, few new T cells are recruited, the authors suggested.

Germline V gene data show CDR1 as ENHRY and CDR2 as SYGVKD. CDR3 length equals 15 residues. Germline trimming cut 5 bases from V and 6 bases from J; bases unmatched to any gene: 8. The sequencing used CD4+ T cells sorted from PBMCs, collected more than 4 days after vaccination. The rearrangement links TRBV10-3 to TRBJ2-2; 8 bases align to TRBD1. This TCR was recovered from a man in his fifties who received an inactivated influenza vaccine. The CDR3 DNA follows: TGTGCCATCAGTCAGACAGGGGTTGTTTCCGGGGAGCTGTTTTTT. The encoded protein is CAISQTGVVSGELFF.